This T cell receptor beta chain emerged from a study of blood T cells in healthy people across ages. This clonotype has a handful of counts. This CDR3 is 13 amino acids long. Germline values: CDR1 DFQATT, CDR2 SNEGSKA (reference sequence). The second PCR ran about 6 to 11 cycles with a sample-barcoded 5' primer and J-beta primers. TCRdb passed the 5' RACE reads through MiXCR, listing each CDR3 protein once. The sample shows roughly 700,000 distinct CDR3 sequences, roughly 25% of them seen only once. The sample was also linked to a second study, of T cells of mothers and their children.

This receptor was taken from a boy aged 10-17 years in good health. Sequencing was performed on blood. This chain uses TRBV20-1 with TRBJ2-1; D unclear. The J call may be incorrect, as the DNA end agrees better with TRBJ2-5. CDR3 in DNA: TGCAGTGCGGCAGGCCTCCTGTCGGGGACCCAGTACTTC. It codes for CSAAGLLSGTQYF.